The sequence of this TCR beta chain was determined in a study of beta chain features in type 1 diabetes. General study results and limits: Shortening that was moderate but significant affected the TCRB CDR3s of Type 1 diabetes patients in all four CD4+ subsets. VDJ junctions from type 1 diabetes patients carried fewer insertions and larger deletions.

V lost 3 bases and J 2 bases, leaving 16 bases between the germline ends. This CDR3 comprises 16 residues. Looked up from germline, CDR1 is SGHNT and CDR2 is YYREEE (reference sequence). The investigators reverse transcribed all of the isolated RNA, so they sequenced expressed TCRB transcripts. Libraries were prepared by immunoSEQ multiplex PCR; TCRdb keeps only in-frame clonotypes and omits some of them. The sample lists over 650,000 clones, around an eighth occurring once. Around 0.12 L of blood, on average, came from one heparinised draw per donor. This clone was found a few times. Its antigen remains unknown.

The sequenced sample consisted of naive CD4+ T cells from blood. The receptor comes from a man younger than 35 with type 1 diabetes. This rearrangement joins TRBV5-4 to TRBJ2-3; possible D gene TRBD1, 6 bases. The CDR3 here is CASSSGVGQATDTQYF. CDR3 coding DNA: TGTGCCAGCAGCTCAGGGGTCGGGCAGGCCACAGATACGCAGTATTTT. The entire variable domain, with the rest obtained from reference TRBV5-4 and TRBJ2-3, is as follows: ETGVTQSPTHLIKTRGQQVTLRCSSQSGHNTVSWYQQALGQGPQFIFQYYREEENGRGNFPPRFSGLQFPNYSSELNVNALELDDSALYLCASSSGVGQATDTQYFGPGTRLTVL.